The clone carrying this T cell receptor (beta chain) was observed a handful of times. The antigen remains undetermined. MiXCR was run by TCRdb on the reads, yielding one entry per CDR3 protein. The table records about 890,000 distinct CDR3 sequences, around a third of them present only once. This sample was included in a study of T cell repertoires in cytomegalovirus infection. V was shortened by 7 bases and J by 5 bases, with 11 bases between the two germline ends. The CDR3 spans 12 residues. Germline lookup yields CDR1 MGHDK and CDR2 SYGVNS. The source material was cultured CD8+ T cells from PBMCs, sampled from culture after CMV antigen stimulation. The J gene is TRBJ1-2, the V gene TRBV25-1; unclear D gene. The clonotype comes from a human donor in good health (CMV status not recorded). Some clones in this sample may be carry-over from other donors' samples. The DNA of the CDR3 is TGTGCCAGCACCTCCGGGCATTATGGCTACACCTTC. Translating it yields CASTSGHYGYTF.